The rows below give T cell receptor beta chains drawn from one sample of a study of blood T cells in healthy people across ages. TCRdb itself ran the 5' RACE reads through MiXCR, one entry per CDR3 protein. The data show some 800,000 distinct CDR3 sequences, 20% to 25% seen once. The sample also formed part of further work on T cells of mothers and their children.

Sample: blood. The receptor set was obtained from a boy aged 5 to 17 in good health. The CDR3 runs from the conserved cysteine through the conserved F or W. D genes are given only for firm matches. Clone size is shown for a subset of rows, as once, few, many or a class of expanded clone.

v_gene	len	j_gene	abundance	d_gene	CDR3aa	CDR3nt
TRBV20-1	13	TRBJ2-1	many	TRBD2	CSAKVVSGNEQFF	TGCAGTGCTAAGGTTGTTAGCGGGAATGAGCAGTTCTTC
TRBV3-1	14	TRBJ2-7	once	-	CASSQDLQSYEQYF	TGTGCCAGCAGCCAAGACCTACAATCCTACGAGCAGTACTTC
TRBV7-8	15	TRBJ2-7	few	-	CASSPAGLPTYEQYF	TGTGCCAGCAGCCCGGCGGGCCTACCAACCTACGAGCAGTACTTC
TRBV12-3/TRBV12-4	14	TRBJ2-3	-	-	CASARGQNTDTQYF	TGTGCCAGCGCAAGAGGGCAGAACACAGATACGCAGTATTTT
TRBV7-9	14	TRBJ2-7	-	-	CASSLSRAWDEQYF	TGTGCCAGCAGCTTATCCAGGGCCTGGGACGAGCAGTACTTC
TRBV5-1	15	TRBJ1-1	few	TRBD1	CASRPGQSMNTEAFF	TGCGCCAGCAGACCGGGACAGTCCATGAACACTGAAGCTTTCTTT
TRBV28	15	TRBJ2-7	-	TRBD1	CASSARQGFTHEQYF	TGTGCCAGCAGCGCCCGACAGGGTTTCACCCACGAGCAGTACTTC
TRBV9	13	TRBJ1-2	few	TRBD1	CASNPTGGSGYTF	TGTGCCAGCAACCCGACAGGGGGGTCTGGCTACACCTTC
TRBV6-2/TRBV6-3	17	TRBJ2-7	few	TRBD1	CASSYPLGTEFSYEQYF	TGTGCCAGCAGTTATCCTTTGGGGACAGAGTTCTCCTACGAGCAGTACTTC
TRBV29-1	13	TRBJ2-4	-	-	CSALSGFKNIQYF	TGCAGCGCCCTTTCGGGGTTCAAAAACATTCAGTACTTC
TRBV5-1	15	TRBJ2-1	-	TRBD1	CASSSPGQGFNEQFF	TGCGCCAGCAGCTCGCCGGGACAGGGGTTCAATGAGCAGTTCTTC
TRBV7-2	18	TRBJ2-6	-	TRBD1	CASSPEGQGVSGANVLTF	TGTGCCAGCAGCCCTGAAGGACAGGGGGTCTCTGGGGCCAACGTCCTGACTTTC
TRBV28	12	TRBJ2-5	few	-	CASSPTGNSRYF	TGTGCCAGCAGCCCTACTGGGAACTCTCGGTACTTC
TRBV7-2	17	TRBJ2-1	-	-	CASSKGQQYSSYNEQFF	TGTGCCAGCAGCAAAGGACAGCAGTATAGCTCCTACAATGAGCAGTTCTTC
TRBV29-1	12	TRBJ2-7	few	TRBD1	CSVGTGGREQYF	TGCAGCGTTGGGACAGGGGGGCGCGAGCAGTACTTC
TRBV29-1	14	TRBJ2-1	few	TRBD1	CSGQPGTGMNEQFF	TGCAGCGGACAACCCGGGACAGGGATGAATGAGCAGTTCTTC
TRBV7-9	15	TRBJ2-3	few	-	CASSLTAASTDTQYF	TGTGCCAGCAGCTTGACAGCGGCTAGCACAGATACGCAGTATTTT
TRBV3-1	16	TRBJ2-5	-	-	CASSQGLLGGQETQYF	TGTGCCAGCAGCCAAGGTTTGCTCGGGGGTCAAGAGACCCAGTACTTC
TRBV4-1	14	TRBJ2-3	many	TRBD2	CASKLAGGADTQYF	TGCGCCAGCAAACTAGCGGGAGGGGCAGATACGCAGTATTTT
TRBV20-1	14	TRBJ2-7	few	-	CSARVGGGTYEQYF	TGCAGTGCTAGAGTTGGGGGAGGAACCTACGAGCAGTACTTC
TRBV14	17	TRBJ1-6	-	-	CASSQVWGRNYNSPLYF	TGTGCCAGCAGCCAAGTTTGGGGGCGAAACTATAATTCACCCCTCTACTTT
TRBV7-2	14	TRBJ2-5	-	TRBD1	CASSSRQGSETQYF	TGTGCCAGCAGCTCCAGACAGGGTTCGGAGACCCAGTACTTC
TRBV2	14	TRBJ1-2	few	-	CASSVESGRSGYTF	TGTGCCAGCAGTGTTGAGTCAGGGCGGAGTGGCTACACCTTC
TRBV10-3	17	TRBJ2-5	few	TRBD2	CAISESASGRRKETQYF	TGTGCCATCAGTGAGTCGGCTAGCGGGAGGCGTAAAGAGACCCAGTACTTC
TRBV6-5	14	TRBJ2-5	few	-	CASGSQGGSETQYF	TGTGCCAGCGGATCACAGGGGGGGAGCGAGACCCAGTACTTC
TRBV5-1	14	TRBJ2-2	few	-	CASSLGVGTGELFF	TGCGCCAGCAGCTTGGGCGTCGGCACCGGGGAGCTGTTTTTT
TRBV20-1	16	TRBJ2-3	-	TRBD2	CSASGYLAGVTDTQYF	TGCAGTGCTAGCGGATACCTAGCGGGAGTCACAGATACGCAGTATTTT
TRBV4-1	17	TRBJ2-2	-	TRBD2	CASSQEAAGGNTGELFF	TGCGCCAGCAGCCAAGAAGCAGCGGGGGGGAACACCGGGGAGCTGTTTTTT
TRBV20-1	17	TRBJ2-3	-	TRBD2	CSAHHTWGLEVADTQYF	TGCAGTGCTCACCACACCTGGGGACTAGAGGTTGCAGATACGCAGTATTTT
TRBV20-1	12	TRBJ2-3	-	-	CSARRNRDTQYF	TGCAGTGCTAGGAGAAACAGAGATACGCAGTATTTT
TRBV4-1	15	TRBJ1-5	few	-	CASSQDGTLYQPQHF	TGCGCCAGCAGCCAAGACGGGACACTGTATCAGCCCCAGCATTTT
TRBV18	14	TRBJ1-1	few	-	CASSPPSMNTEAFF	TGTGCCAGCTCACCACCCAGTATGAACACTGAAGCTTTCTTT
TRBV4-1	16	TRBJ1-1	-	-	CASSQARGFMNTEAFF	TGCGCCAGCAGCCAAGCGCGGGGTTTCATGAACACTGAAGCTTTCTTT
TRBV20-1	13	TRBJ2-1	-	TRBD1	CSARNRGYNEQFF	TGCAGTGCTAGAAACAGGGGCTACAATGAGCAGTTCTTC
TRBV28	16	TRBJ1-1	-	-	CASSLGDRLRVPEAFF	TGTGCCAGCAGTTTAGGGGACCGTTTAAGGGTCCCAGAAGCTTTCTTT
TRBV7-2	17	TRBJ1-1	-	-	CASSLSLRDWEVAEAFF	TGTGCCAGCAGCTTATCGCTCAGGGATTGGGAAGTGGCTGAAGCTTTCTTT
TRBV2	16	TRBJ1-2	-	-	CAIVEPPRGGNYGYTF	TGTGCCATCGTTGAACCCCCCAGGGGCGGCAACTATGGCTACACCTTC
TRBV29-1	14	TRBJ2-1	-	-	CSVEGRDPYNEQFF	TGCAGCGTTGAGGGCAGGGACCCCTACAATGAGCAGTTCTTC
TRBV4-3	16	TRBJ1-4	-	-	CASSQDQGANGEKLFF	TGCGCCAGCAGCCAAGATCAAGGGGCAAACGGCGAAAAACTGTTTTTT
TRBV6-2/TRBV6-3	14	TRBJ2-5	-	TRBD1	CASSWGTGGLVQYF	TGTGCCAGCAGTTGGGGGACAGGGGGACTTGTGCAGTACTTC
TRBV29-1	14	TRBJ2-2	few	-	CSIAPSDRTGELFF	TGCAGCATCGCCCCTAGCGATCGGACCGGGGAGCTGTTTTTT
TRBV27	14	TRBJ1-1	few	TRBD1	CASSWDRGTAEAFF	TGTGCCAGCAGTTGGGACAGGGGAACCGCTGAAGCTTTCTTT
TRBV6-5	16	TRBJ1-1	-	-	CASSSIRGGGNTEAFF	TGTGCCAGCAGTAGTATAAGGGGCGGTGGGAACACTGAAGCTTTCTTT
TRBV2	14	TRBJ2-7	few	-	CASSPVKPPSEQYF	TGTGCCAGCAGTCCGGTCAAACCGCCCTCCGAGCAGTACTTC
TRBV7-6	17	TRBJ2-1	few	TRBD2	CASSPRSAGTLGGEQFF	TGTGCCAGCAGCCCAAGGTCGGCGGGTACGCTCGGGGGGGAGCAGTTCTTC
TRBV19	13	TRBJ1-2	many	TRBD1	CASSPTGVYGYTF	TGTGCCAGTAGTCCGACAGGGGTCTATGGCTACACCTTC
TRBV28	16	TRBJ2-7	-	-	CASSLGGGDGPYEQYF	TGTGCCAGCAGTTTGGGGGGTGGGGACGGTCCCTACGAGCAGTACTTC
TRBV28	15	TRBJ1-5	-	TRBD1	CASSPQDRGNQPQHF	TGTGCCAGCAGTCCACAGGACAGGGGCAATCAGCCCCAGCATTTT
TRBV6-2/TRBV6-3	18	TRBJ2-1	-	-	CASSYRLPRGGKNNEQFF	TGTGCCAGCAGTTATAGGCTGCCACGCGGCGGGAAGAACAATGAGCAGTTCTTC
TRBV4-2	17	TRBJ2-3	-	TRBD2	CASSQEWAGVSTDTQYF	TGTGCCAGCAGCCAAGAATGGGCGGGAGTTAGCACAGATACGCAGTATTTT
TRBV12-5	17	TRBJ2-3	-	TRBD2	CASGSSGGALLTDTQYF	TGTGCTAGTGGTTCTAGCGGGGGGGCCCTATTAACAGATACGCAGTATTTT
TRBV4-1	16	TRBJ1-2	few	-	CASSQDWGEEGYGYTF	TGCGCCAGCAGCCAAGACTGGGGGGAAGAGGGGTATGGCTACACCTTC
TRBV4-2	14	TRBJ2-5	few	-	CASSHLTDPIQQYF	TGTGCCAGCAGCCACCTGACAGACCCGATACAGCAGTACTTC